This T cell receptor beta chain was sequenced during a study of blood T cell repertoires in COVID-19 (TCRdb year 2020). With respect to the entire study: Samples from collaborators originated in the United States, Italy and Spain and spanned both the acute and convalescent phases of COVID-19. A freely available public database, intended as a resource for researchers studying the immune response to SARS-CoV-2, is where the repertoires were released. The dataset comprised deeply sampled blood TCRbeta repertoires from subjects exposed to, actively infected with, or recovered from COVID-19. The material from the prospective study consisted of cDNA or gDNA derived from T cells, B-cell-depleted T cells, or PBMCs. HLA class I and class II types, where available, came from metadata supplied by the sample provider rather than from assay-based typing. The samples were drawn from the first 160 participants of the ongoing ImmuneRACE study and from some 1,300 subjects provided by 6 global collaborators. Nearly every sample came with metadata listing a de-identified subject ID, COVID-19 status, age in years and sex.

Details on this clone: What this receptor recognizes is not known. Per-base quality was not reported, and no clone a single base away is much larger than it.

The immunoSEQ Assay, a bias-controlled multiplex PCR, was used to amplify TCRbeta CDR3 regions from genomic DNA. As for the original processing: The number of nucleated cells in each sample was estimated from the amplification of reference gene primers within the assay. To quantify the absolute abundance of each unique TCRbeta CDR3 rearrangement, sequence reads were collapsed and filtered. For each sample, productive Simpson clonality was calculated as the square root of Simpson's diversity index over productive rearrangements. TCRdb obtained this table from immuneACCESS and retained in-frame rearrangements with V and J assigned. These tables miss some clones; where compared with another copy, unresolved V genes account for less than half of the shortfall, and the remainder is unexplained. V, J and clone size derive from that table, while D and trimming were established from the DNA sequence. The sample includes some 260,000 clones, with just under 85% observed a single time. The ten largest clones represent roughly 10% of the sample.

Results and caveats for the whole study, not just this receptor: The quantity of clinical and demographic metadata differed by source and by participant and was supplied without curation.

Collaborating institutions collected whole blood in K2EDTA tubes following their own protocols. For TCRbeta analysis, collaborator samples were shipped as frozen whole blood, as isolated PBMCs, or as DNA extracted from either sample type. For CDR1 and CDR2, the germline V gene lists SNHLY and FYNNEI. V lost 6 bases and J lost 0 bases; the stretch between them is 13 bases long. Its CDR3 holds 15 amino acids, cysteine through phenylalanine. The entry retains the CDR3 DNA only, 45 bases that are in frame from base 1. In this chain, TRBV2 is recombined with TRBJ2-3; the D gene assignment is ambiguous. This clonotype was sampled from a man at least 80 years old with acute or convalescent COVID-19. The material sequenced was peripheral blood. The nucleotide sequence is TGTGCCAGCAGCTATATCGCTACTAGCACAGATACGCAGTATTTT. Its amino acids are CASSYIATSTDTQYF.